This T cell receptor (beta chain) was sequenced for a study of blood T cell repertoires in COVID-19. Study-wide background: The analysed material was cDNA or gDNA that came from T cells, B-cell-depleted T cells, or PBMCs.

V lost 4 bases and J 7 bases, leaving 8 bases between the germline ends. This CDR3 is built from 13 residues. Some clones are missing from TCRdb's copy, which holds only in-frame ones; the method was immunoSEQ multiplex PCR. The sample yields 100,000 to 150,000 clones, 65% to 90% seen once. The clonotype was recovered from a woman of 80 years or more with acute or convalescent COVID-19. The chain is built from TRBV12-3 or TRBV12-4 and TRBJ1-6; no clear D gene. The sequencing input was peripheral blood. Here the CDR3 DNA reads TGTGCCAGCAGTTCTAACGTAAATTCACCCCTCCACTTT. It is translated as CASSSNVNSPLHF.